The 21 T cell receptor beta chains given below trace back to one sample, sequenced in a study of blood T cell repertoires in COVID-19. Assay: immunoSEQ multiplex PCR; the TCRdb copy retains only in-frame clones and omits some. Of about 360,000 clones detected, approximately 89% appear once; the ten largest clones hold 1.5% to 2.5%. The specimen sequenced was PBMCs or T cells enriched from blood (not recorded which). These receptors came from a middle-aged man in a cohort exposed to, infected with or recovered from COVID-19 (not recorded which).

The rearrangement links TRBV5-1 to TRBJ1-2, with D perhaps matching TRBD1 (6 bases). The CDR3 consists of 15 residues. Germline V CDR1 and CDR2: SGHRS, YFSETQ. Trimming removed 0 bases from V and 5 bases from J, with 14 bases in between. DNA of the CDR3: TGCGCCAGCAGCTTGGCCACTACAGGGTATTATGGCTACACCTTC. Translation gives CASSLATTGYYGYTF.

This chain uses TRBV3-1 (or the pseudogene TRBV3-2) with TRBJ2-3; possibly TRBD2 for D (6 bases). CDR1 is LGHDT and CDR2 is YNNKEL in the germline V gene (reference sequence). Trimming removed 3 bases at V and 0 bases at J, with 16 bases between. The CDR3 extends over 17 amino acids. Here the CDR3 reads CASSHSVDSGSTDTQYF. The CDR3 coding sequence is TGTGCCAGCAGCCACTCCGTAGATAGCGGTAGCACAGATACGCAGTATTTT.

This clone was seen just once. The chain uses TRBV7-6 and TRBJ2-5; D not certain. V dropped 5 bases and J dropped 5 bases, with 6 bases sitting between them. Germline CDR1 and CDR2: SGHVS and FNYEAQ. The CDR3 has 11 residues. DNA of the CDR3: TGTGCCAGCAGCCAGAGGGAGACCCAGTACTTC. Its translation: CASSQRETQYF.

The CDR3: CASSIILAGGSTDTQYF. CDR3 bases: TGTGCCAGTAGTATTATACTAGCGGGAGGGTCCACAGATACGCAGTATTTT. The V and J genes are TRBV19 and TRBJ2-3, with 13 bases aligning to TRBD2. This CDR3 contains 17 residues. J gave up 2 bases and V 3 bases, and 5 bases lay outside the gene matches. Germline V lookup: CDR1 LNHDA, CDR2 SQIVND (reference sequence).

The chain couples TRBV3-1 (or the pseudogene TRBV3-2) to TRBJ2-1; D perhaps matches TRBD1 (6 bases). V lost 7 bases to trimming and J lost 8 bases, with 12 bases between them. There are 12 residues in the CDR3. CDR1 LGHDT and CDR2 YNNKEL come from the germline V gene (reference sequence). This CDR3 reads CASKQGVHEQFF. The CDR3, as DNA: TGTGCCAGCAAACAGGGAGTCCATGAGCAGTTCTTC.

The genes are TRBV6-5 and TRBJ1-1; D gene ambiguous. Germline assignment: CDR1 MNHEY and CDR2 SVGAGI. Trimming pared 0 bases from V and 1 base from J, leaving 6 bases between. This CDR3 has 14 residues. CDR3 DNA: TGTGCCAGCAGTTACTCTGAGGGGAACACTGAAGCTTTCTTT. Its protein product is CASSYSEGNTEAFF.

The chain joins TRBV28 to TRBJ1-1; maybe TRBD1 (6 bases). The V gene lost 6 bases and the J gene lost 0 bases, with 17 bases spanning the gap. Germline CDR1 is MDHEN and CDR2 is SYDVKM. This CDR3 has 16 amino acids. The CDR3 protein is CASSRPDSTLNTEAFF. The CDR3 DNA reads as TGTGCCAGCAGCCGACCGGACAGTACCCTGAACACTGAAGCTTTCTTT.

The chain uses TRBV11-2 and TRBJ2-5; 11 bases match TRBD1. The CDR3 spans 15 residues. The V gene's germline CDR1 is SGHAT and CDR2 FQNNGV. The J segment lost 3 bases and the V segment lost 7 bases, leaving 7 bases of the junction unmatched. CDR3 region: CASNGQGAWKETQYF. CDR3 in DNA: TGTGCCAGCAACGGACAGGGGGCTTGGAAAGAGACCCAGTACTTC.

In nucleotides, the CDR3 is TGTGCCTGGGGATCCCCATACAATGAGCAGTTCTTC. It specifies CAWGSPYNEQFF. The chain uses TRBV30 and TRBJ2-1; D ambiguous. Germline lookup yields CDR1 GTSNPN and CDR2 SVGIG (reference sequence). The length of the CDR3 is 12 residues. V was clipped by 5 bases and J by 4 bases, with 9 bases between them.

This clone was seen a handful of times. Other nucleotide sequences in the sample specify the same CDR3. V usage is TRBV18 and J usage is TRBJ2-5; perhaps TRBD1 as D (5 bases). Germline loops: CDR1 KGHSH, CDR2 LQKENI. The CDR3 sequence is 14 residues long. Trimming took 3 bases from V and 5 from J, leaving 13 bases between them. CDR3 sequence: CASSPRRQGETQYF. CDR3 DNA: TGTGCCAGCTCACCCAGGCGGCAGGGCGAGACCCAGTACTTC.

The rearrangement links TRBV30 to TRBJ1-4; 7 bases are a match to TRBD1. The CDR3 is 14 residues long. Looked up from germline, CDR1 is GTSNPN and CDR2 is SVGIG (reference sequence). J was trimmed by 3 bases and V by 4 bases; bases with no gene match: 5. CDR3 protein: CAWTGGGANEKLFF. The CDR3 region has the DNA TGTGCCTGGACAGGGGGTGGAGCTAATGAAAAACTGTTTTTT.

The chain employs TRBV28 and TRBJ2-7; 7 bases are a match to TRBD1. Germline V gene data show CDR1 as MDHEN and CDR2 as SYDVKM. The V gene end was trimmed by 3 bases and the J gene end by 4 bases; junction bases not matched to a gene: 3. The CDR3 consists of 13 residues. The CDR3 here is CASSLSGGYEQYF. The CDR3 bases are TGTGCCAGCAGTTTGTCAGGGGGATACGAGCAGTACTTC. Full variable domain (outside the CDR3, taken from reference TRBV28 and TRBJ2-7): DVKVTQSSRYLVKRTGEKVFLECVQDMDHENMFWYRQDPGLGLRLIYFSYDVKMKEKGDIPEGYSVSREKKERFSLILESASTNQTSMYLCASSLSGGYEQYFGPGTRLTVT.

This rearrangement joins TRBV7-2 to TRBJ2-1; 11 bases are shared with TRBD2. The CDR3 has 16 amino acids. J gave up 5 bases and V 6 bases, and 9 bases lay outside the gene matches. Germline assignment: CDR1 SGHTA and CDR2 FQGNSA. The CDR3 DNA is TGTGCCAGCAGGCGATCGTTAGCGGGAGGGGACAATGAGCAGTTCTTC. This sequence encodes CASRRSLAGGDNEQFF.

The CDR3 DNA sequence: TGCGCCAGCAGCCTCGAAGGGACTGGCCCCTCCTACGAGCAGTACTTC. Translation gives CASSLEGTGPSYEQYF. The V and J genes are TRBV4-1 and TRBJ2-7, with a weak D call TRBD2 (6 bases). CDR3 length: 16 residues. The V and J ends lost 4 bases and 0 bases respectively, with 16 bases between them. The V gene's germline CDR1 is MGHRA and CDR2 YSYEKL.

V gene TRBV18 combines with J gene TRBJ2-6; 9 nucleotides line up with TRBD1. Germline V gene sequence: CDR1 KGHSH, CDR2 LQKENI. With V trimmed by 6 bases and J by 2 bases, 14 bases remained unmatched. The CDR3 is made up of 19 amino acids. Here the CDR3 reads CASSPRTGVMETGANVLTF. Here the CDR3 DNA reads TGTGCCAGCTCGCCAAGGACAGGGGTTATGGAGACTGGGGCCAACGTCCTGACTTTC. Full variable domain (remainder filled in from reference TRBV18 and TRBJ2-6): NAGVMQNPRHLVRRRGQEARLRCSPMKGHSHVYWYRQLPEEGLKFMVYLQKENIIDESGMPKERFSAEFPKEGPSILRIQQVVRGDSAAYFCASSPRTGVMETGANVLTFGAGSRLTVL.

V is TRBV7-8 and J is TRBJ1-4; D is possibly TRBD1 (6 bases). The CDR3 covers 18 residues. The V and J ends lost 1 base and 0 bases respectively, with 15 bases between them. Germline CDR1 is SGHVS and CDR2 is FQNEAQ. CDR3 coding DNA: TGTGCCAGCAGCTTAGGGCGACAGGCGATAACAACTAATGAAAAACTGTTTTTT. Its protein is CASSLGRQAITTNEKLFF.

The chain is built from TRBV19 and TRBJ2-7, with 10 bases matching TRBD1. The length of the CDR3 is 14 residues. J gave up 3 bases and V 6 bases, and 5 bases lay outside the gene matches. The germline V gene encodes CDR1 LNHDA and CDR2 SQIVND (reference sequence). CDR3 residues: CASSRGTGVYEQYF. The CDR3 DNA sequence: TGTGCCAGTAGCAGAGGGACAGGGGTCTACGAGCAGTACTTC. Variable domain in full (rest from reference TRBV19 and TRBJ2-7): DGGITQSPKYLFRKEGQNVTLSCEQNLNHDAMYWYRQDPGQGLRLIYYSQIVNDFQKGDIAEGYSVSREKKESFPLTVTSAQKNPTAFYLCASSRGTGVYEQYFGPGTRLTVT.

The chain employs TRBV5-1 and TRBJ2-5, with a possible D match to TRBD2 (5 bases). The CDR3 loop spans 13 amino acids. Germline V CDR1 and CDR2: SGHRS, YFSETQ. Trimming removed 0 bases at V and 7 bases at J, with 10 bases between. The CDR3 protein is CASSLEGRGTQYF. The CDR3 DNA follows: TGCGCCAGCAGCTTGGAAGGTCGGGGGACCCAGTACTTC. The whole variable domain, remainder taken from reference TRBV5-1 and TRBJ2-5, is KAGVTQTPRYLIKTRGQQVTLSCSPISGHRSVSWYQQTPGQGLQFLFEYFSETQRNKGNFPGRFSGRQFSNSRSEMNVSTLELGDSALYLCASSLEGRGTQYFGPGTRLLVL.

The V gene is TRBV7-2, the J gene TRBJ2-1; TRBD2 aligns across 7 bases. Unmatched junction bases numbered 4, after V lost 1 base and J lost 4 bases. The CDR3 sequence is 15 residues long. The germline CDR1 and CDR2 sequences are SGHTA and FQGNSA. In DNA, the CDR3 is TGTGCCAGCAGCTTAGAACTAGCGCCTTACAATGAGCAGTTCTTC. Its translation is CASSLELAPYNEQFF. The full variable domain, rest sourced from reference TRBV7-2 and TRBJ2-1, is GAGVSQSPSNKVTEKGKDVELRCDPISGHTALYWYRQSLGQGLEFLIYFQGNSAPDKSGLPSDRFSAERTGGSVSTLTIQRTQQEDSAVYLCASSLELAPYNEQFFGPGTRLTVL.

CDR3 DNA sequence: TGTGCCAGCAGTTTCGGACTAGCGGGCCTCACAGATACGCAGTATTTT. It encodes CASSFGLAGLTDTQYF. The genes are TRBV6-5 and TRBJ2-3; 11 bases are shared with TRBD2. The CDR3 is made up of 16 amino acids. After removal of 4 bases from V and 2 bases from J, the junction contained 5 bases not matched to a gene. Germline V gene lookup returns CDR1 MNHEY and CDR2 SVGAGI.

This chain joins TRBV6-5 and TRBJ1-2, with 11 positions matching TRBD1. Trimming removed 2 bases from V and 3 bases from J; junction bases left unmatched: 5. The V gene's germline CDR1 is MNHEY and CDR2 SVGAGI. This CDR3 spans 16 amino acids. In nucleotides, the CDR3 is TGTGCCAGCAGTTACAAGAGGACAGGGGGCGACTATGGCTACACCTTC. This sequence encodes CASSYKRTGGDYGYTF.